The clone carrying this T cell receptor (beta chain) came up a few times. The target antigen is unknown. Other DNA variants within this sample encode the same CDR3. This record belongs to a study of T cell responses to AZD1222 COVID-19 vaccine. Study-level results: Sampling that yielded the repertoires occurred only after the peak T cell response. It should be noted that donors were predominantly white British and more often female, and clonal diversity was possibly underestimated. Just 6 or 7 AZD1222 recipients were seropositive at baseline. The CD4 TCRs associated with vaccination extended across spike and predominated at 160-218 and 743-854.

The repertoire was sequenced with immunoSEQ multiplex PCR; TCRdb's copy has only in-frame clones and lacks some. The sample yields around 150,000 clones, approximately 90% seen once. The V and J ends lost 11 bases and 6 bases, in that order; junction bases with no gene match: 23. Germline CDR1 is LGHDT and CDR2 is YNNKEL (reference sequence). The CDR3 runs 17 residues. The receptor was derived from an adult in good health. The sample was peripheral blood, taken on day 0 of AZD1222 vaccination. The V call is TRBV3-1 (or the pseudogene TRBV3-2), the J call TRBJ2-7; 9 nucleotides match TRBD2. CDR3 sequence: CAPSHGLAGGDAGEQYF. DNA of the CDR3: TGTGCCCCCAGCCACGGACTCGCGGGGGGGGACGCCGGCGAGCAGTACTTC.